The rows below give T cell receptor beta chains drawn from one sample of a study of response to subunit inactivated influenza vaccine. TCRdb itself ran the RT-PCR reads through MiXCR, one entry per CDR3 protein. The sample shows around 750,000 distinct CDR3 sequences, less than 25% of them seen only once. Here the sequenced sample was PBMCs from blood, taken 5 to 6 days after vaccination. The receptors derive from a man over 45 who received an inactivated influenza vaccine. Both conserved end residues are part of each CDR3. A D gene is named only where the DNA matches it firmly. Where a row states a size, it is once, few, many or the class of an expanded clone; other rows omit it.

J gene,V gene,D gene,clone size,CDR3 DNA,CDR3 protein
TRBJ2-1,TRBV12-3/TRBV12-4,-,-,TGTGCCAGCAGTCCACCGGGACGGCTCCTCCACAATGAGCAGTTCTTC,CASSPPGRLLHNEQFF
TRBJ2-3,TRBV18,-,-,TGTGCCAGCTCTCGCGGACAGCCCACAGATACGCAGTATTTT,CASSRGQPTDTQYF
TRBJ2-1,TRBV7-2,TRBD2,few,TGTGCCAGCAGCTTAATGACTAGCGGCCGCAATGAGCAGTTCTTC,CASSLMTSGRNEQFF
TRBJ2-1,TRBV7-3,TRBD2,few,TGTGCCAGCAGCGTAGGGACTAGCGGGAGGTTTGGAAATGAGCAGTTCTTC,CASSVGTSGRFGNEQFF
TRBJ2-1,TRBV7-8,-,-,TGTGCCAGCAGCGACCTTTGGAGTGGGTCCTACAATGAGCAGTTCTTC,CASSDLWSGSYNEQFF
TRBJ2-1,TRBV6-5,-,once,TGTGCCAGCACTTTATCCCTGAGCTCCTACAATGAGCAGTTCTTC,CASTLSLSSYNEQFF
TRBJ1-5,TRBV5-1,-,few,TGCGCCAGCAGCTTTGGAGGGGCCCTTGGGCAGCCCCAGCATTTT,CASSFGGALGQPQHF
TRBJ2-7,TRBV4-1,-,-,TGCGCCAGCAGCCAAGATAATGCCAGCGGATTCTACGAGCAGTACTTC,CASSQDNASGFYEQYF
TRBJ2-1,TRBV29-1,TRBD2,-,TGCAGCGTTGGGGGACTAGCAAAGAGGGGTGAGCAGTTCTTC,CSVGGLAKRGEQFF
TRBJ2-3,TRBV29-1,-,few,TGCAGCGTGGGCCTGGACAGATCAAGCACAGATACGCAGTATTTT,CSVGLDRSSTDTQYF
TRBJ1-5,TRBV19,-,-,TGTGCCAGTAGGGACGGAAGGCTTAGCAATCAGCCCCAGCATTTT,CASRDGRLSNQPQHF
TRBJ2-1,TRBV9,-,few,TGTGCCAGCAGCCGAGAACCCGGGAGTGCCTACAATGAGCAGTTCTTC,CASSREPGSAYNEQFF
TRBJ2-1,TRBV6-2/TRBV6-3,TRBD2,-,TGTGCCAGCAGTTACTCGGGCGGGGGAGAGTACAATGAGCAGTTCTTC,CASSYSGGGEYNEQFF
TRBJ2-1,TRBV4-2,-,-,TGTGCCAGCAGCCAAGCATCTATAGGACTTTACAATGAGCAGTTCTTC,CASSQASIGLYNEQFF
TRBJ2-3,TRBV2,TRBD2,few,TGTGCCAGCAAGCAGCGGGAAGCAGATACGCAGTATTTT,CASKQREADTQYF
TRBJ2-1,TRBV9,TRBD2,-,TGTGCCAGCAGCTTTGGACTAGAGAGAAACAATGAGCAGTTCTTC,CASSFGLERNNEQFF
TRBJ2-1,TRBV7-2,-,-,TGTGCCAGCAGCCCGGGCGGAGGCTCGAATGAGCAGTTCTTC,CASSPGGGSNEQFF
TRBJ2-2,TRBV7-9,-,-,TGTGCCAGCAGCCCCCTGTCGTCAGGAGGAACCGGGGAGCTGTTTTTT,CASSPLSSGGTGELFF
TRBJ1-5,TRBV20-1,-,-,TGCAGTGCTAAGTGGACAGCCAATCAGCCCCAGCATTTT,CSAKWTANQPQHF
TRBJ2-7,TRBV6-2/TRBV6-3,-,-,TGTGCCAGCAATATAGGACAGGACTACTACGAGCAGTACTTC,CASNIGQDYYEQYF
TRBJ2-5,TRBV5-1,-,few,TGCGCCAGCAGCTTGGCCCAAGCGGCCCAAGAGACCCAGTACTTC,CASSLAQAAQETQYF
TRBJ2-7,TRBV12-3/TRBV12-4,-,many,TGTGCCAGCAGTGCCGGGACTTCTTCCGACGAGCAGTACTTC,CASSAGTSSDEQYF
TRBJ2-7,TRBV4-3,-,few,TGCGCCAGCAGCCCTGTGCTGGGGGGTTCATACGAGCAGTACTTC,CASSPVLGGSYEQYF
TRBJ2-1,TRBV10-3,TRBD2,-,TGTGCCATCAGTGATGGAACTAGCGGGAGTATCGATGAGCAGTTCTTC,CAISDGTSGSIDEQFF
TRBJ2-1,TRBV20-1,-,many,TGCAGTGCTAGACAGGGGAGCTCCTACAATGAGCAGTTCTTC,CSARQGSSYNEQFF
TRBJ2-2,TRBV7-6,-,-,TGTGCCAGCAGCTTAGCAGGGGGGGTCACCGGGGAGCTGTTTTTT,CASSLAGGVTGELFF
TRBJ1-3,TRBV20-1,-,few,TGCAGTGCTCCCGGGTCCATCTCTGGAAACACCATATATTTT,CSAPGSISGNTIYF
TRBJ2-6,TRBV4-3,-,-,TGCGCCAGCAGCCAAGTTTCCACTGGGGCCAACGTCCTGACTTTC,CASSQVSTGANVLTF
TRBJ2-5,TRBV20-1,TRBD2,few,TGCAGTGCTGGTCGGGGGAGGGACCAAAAAAAGACCCAGTACTTC,CSAGRGRDQKKTQYF
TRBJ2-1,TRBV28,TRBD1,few,TGTGCCAGCAGGGGACAGGGAGAATGGGGTGAGCAGTTCTTC,CASRGQGEWGEQFF
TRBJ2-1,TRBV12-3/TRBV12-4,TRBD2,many,TGTGCCAGCAGTTTAAGACTAGCGGGGACGAATGAGCAGTTCTTC,CASSLRLAGTNEQFF
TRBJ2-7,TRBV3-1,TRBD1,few,TGTGCCAGCAGCCAAACCAAGCGGGACAGGGTCCGCTACGAGCAGTACTTC,CASSQTKRDRVRYEQYF
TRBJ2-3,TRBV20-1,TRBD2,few,TGCAGTGCAACTGGGACTAGTAGGGGTTTGGAGTATTTT,CSATGTSRGLEYF
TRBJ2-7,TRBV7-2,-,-,TGTGCCAGCAGCCCCGACGGGGGTTCCTACGAGCAGTACTTC,CASSPDGGSYEQYF
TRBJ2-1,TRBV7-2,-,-,TGTGCCAGCAGCTTAGGCCCTGGACTGCACAATGAGCAGTTCTTC,CASSLGPGLHNEQFF
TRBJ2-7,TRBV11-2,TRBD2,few,TGTGCCAGCAGCTTCCCCCCGGGACTAGCGAGACCCCACTACCTTTACGAGCAGTACTTC,CASSFPPGLARPHYLYEQYF